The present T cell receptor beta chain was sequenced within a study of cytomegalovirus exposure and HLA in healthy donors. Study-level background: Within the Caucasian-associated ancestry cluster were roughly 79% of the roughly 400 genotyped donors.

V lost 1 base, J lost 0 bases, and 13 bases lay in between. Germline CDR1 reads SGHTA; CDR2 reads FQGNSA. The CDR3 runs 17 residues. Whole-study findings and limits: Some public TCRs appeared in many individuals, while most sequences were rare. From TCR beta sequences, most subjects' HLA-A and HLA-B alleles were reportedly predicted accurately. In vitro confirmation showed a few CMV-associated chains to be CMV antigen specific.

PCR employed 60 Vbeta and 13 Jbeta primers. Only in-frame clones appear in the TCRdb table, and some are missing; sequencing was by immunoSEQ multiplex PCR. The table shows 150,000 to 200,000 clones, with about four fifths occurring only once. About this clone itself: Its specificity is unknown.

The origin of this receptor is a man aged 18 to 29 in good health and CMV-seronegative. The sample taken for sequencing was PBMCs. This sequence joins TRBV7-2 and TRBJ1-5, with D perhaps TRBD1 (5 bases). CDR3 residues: CASSLGPRQNSNQPQHF. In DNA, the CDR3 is TGTGCCAGCAGCTTAGGGCCTAGACAGAATAGCAATCAGCCCCAGCATTTT.